One T cell receptor beta chain is described in this entry. Its target is not known. This sample was included in a study of T cell responses to AZD1222 COVID-19 vaccine. Study-level points and caveats: Seropositive status at baseline applied to only five or six AZD1222 recipients.

Profiling relied on immunoSEQ multiplex PCR, and the TCRdb table lists in-frame clones only, not all of them. This table has some 98,000 clones, 70% to 90% appearing once. The CDR3 has 17 residues. CDR1 and CDR2 from the germline V gene are KGHDR and SFDVKD. Deletions cut 1 base from V and 7 bases from J, with 19 bases between. This TCR derives from an adult in good health. The chain recombines TRBV24-1 with TRBJ1-5, with D unclear. The sequencing used peripheral blood, collected on day 0 of AZD1222 vaccination. The CDR3 reads CATSDFPPTRERQPQHF. Here the CDR3 DNA reads TGTGCCACCAGTGATTTCCCGCCCACCAGAGAGCGACAGCCCCAGCATTTT.